This T cell receptor (beta chain) appears in the sequencing data of a study of blood T cell repertoires in COVID-19. Per germline, CDR1 MDHEN and CDR2 SYDVKM. CDR3 size: 17 residues. J lost 2 bases, V lost 7 bases, and 10 bases had no gene match. Here immunoSEQ multiplex PCR was the method, and the copy in TCRdb shows in-frame clones only, minus some. The sample contains a few hundred thousand clones, 85% to 90% of which appear only once. The V call is TRBV28, the J call TRBJ2-6; TRBD1 agrees at 8 bases. The TCR comes from a man aged 25 to 40 who had recovered from COVID-19. Sequenced sample: PBMCs or T cells enriched from blood (not recorded which). Written as DNA, the CDR3 is TGTGCCAGCACCCTACGGACAGGGCTTCCTGGGGCCAACGTCCTGACTTTC. Its translation is CASTLRTGLPGANVLTF.